This record concerns one T cell receptor (beta chain) sequence. The second PCR ran roughly 6 to 11 cycles with a sample-barcoded 5' primer and J-beta primers. All samples gave at least 2.5 million CDR3-containing paired-end reads. One entry per CDR3 protein, called by TCRdb with MiXCR from the 5' RACE reads. The sample lists fewer than 2,000,000 distinct CDR3 sequences, approximately 39% occurring once. Germline loops: CDR1 SQVTM, CDR2 ANQGSEA. The CDR3 runs to 18 residues. V lost 5 bases and J lost 5, with 29 bases in between. The data stem from a study of blood T cells in healthy people across ages. Sequencing was performed on blood. This sequence was found in a human donor in good health. The V gene is TRBV29-1, the J gene TRBJ2-3; D may be TRBD1 or TRBD2 (5 bases each). CDR3 in amino acids: CSVYPDGAHLYAGDTQYF. The CDR3 nucleotides read TGCAGCGTTTACCCAGACGGGGCCCATTTATACGCAGGAGATACGCAGTATTTT.